This T cell receptor beta chain was found in a study of T-cell reconstitution after alpha-beta-depleted transplantation in children. Unique molecular identifiers were built into the TCRbeta library. TCRdb analysed the PCR reads with MiXCR anew, one entry per CDR3 protein. This sample has 190,000 or so distinct CDR3 sequences, with 6.5% to 7.5% found just once. This clonotype was counted at least ten times. The clonotype comes from a human donor who donated a stem cell graft to a child with Wiskott-Aldrich syndrome. The sequenced sample was PBMCs from the stem cell graft donor, obtained from the stem cell graft.

In nucleotides, the CDR3 is TGTGCCAGCAGCTTAGGACGTGGTGAGCAGTTCTTC. The encoded protein is CASSLGRGEQFF. The rearrangement joins TRBV11-2 to TRBJ2-1; unclear D gene. Per germline, CDR1 SGHAT and CDR2 FQNNGV. The CDR3 spans 12 residues. V dropped 1 base and J dropped 9 bases, with 7 bases sitting between them.